The 22 T cell receptor beta chains below all came from one sample that was sequenced in a study of T cells in Graves' hyperthyroidism and ophthalmopathy. RNA transcripts yielded amplified TCR beta CDR3 regions. The HTBI primer set was used in a first-round RT-PCR of the TCR CDR3. MiXCR, run by TCRdb on the multiplex PCR reads, gives a single entry per CDR3 protein. The sample includes about 500,000 distinct CDR3 sequences, approximately 17% of them seen just once. Sample: blood. These receptors were collected from a woman aged 18-29 years with Graves' ophthalmopathy.

This clonotype was recorded a few times. The chain employs TRBV10-3 and TRBJ2-7, with D possibly matching TRBD2 (6 bases). The CDR3 consists of 13 residues. Trimming took 5 bases from V and 7 from J, leaving 15 bases between them. CDR1 ENHRY and CDR2 SYGVKD come from the germline V gene. This chain's CDR3 is CAISSGGRGEQYF. The DNA for the CDR3 is TGTGCCATCAGTTCAGGTGGACGGGGGGAGCAGTACTTC.

There are many counts of this clonotype. The chain carries TRBV14 and TRBJ2-7, with 11 nucleotides matching TRBD2. Trimming at V came to 0 bases and at J to 0 bases, leaving 4 bases not matched to a gene. In germline, CDR1 is SGHDN, CDR2 FVKESK. The CDR3 has 17 amino acids. Written as DNA, the CDR3 is TGTGCCAGCAGCCAAGAAACTAGCGGGAGATTCTCCTACGAGCAGTACTTC. This gives the protein CASSQETSGRFSYEQYF.

The chain combines TRBV4-1 with TRBJ1-2; TRBD1 aligns across 7 bases. V shed 4 bases and J 12 bases; nucleotides not matched to a gene: 20. CDR3 length equals 16 residues. From germline, CDR1 is MGHRA and CDR2 YSYEKL. The CDR3 DNA reads TGCGCCAGCAGCCTATGGGACAGAACCAGATCGGACGGGAACACCTTC. Its protein product is CASSLWDRTRSDGNTF.

The sample holds one count of this clonotype. V and J are TRBV7-3 and TRBJ2-1; 15 bases are shared with TRBD2. Per germline, CDR1 SGHTA and CDR2 FQGTGA. This CDR3 is 18 amino acids long. Trimming at V came to 3 bases and at J to 2 bases, leaving 5 bases not matched to a gene. The CDR3 spells CASSFGTSGGRAYNEQFF. CDR3 nucleotides: TGTGCCAGCAGCTTCGGGACTAGCGGGGGGCGCGCCTACAATGAGCAGTTCTTC.

This clonotype was seen many times. The chain employs TRBV11-2 and TRBJ2-3; D unclear. The CDR3 runs 13 residues. V lost 2 bases and J 0 bases, leaving 3 bases between the germline ends. Germline V gene sequence: CDR1 SGHAT, CDR2 FQNNGV. The CDR3 DNA reads as TGTGCCAGCAGCTTACACAGCACAGATACGCAGTATTTT. Encoded protein: CASSLHSTDTQYF.

This clonotype came up many times. V and J are TRBV12-3 or TRBV12-4 and TRBJ2-1, with 8 positions matching TRBD2. CDR3 length: 15 amino acids. The ends lost 3 bases at V and 7 bases at J; junction bases unmatched: 8. The CDR3 protein is CASSLGTSVRNEQFF. CDR3 nucleotides: TGTGCCAGCAGTTTGGGGACTAGTGTCCGGAATGAGCAGTTCTTC.

V gene TRBV11-1 combines with J gene TRBJ2-2; 8 bases agree with TRBD2. Germline V lookup: CDR1 SGHAT, CDR2 FQDESV (reference sequence). The CDR3 runs to 18 residues. J gave up 0 bases and V 1 base, and 7 bases lay outside the gene matches. The CDR3 DNA sequence: TGTGCCAGCAGCTTAGTCTGGACTAGCCTACCGAACACCGGGGAGCTGTTTTTT. Amino acids: CASSLVWTSLPNTGELFF. The whole variable domain, remainder taken from reference TRBV11-1 and TRBJ2-2, is EAEVAQSPRYKITEKSQAVAFWCDPISGHATLYWYRQILGQGPELLVQFQDESVVDDSQLPKDRFSAERLKGVDSTLKIQPAELGDSAMYLCASSLVWTSLPNTGELFFGEGSRLTVL.

The V gene is TRBV30, the J gene TRBJ2-7; 7 bases fit TRBD2. The CDR3 is 15 amino acids. V was clipped by 5 bases and J by 0 bases; unmatched bases: 10. Germline values: CDR1 GTSNPN, CDR2 SVGIG (reference sequence). The CDR3 coding sequence is TGTGCCTGGCAACCGGGACTACTCCCCTCCTACGAGCAGTACTTC. Protein: CAWQPGLLPSYEQYF.

This clonotype has a handful of counts. J is TRBJ2-1 and V is TRBV7-9; 15 nucleotides match TRBD2. Germline-derived CDR1 and CDR2 are SEHNR and FQNEAQ (reference sequence). The CDR3 spans 17 residues. V lost 6 bases, J lost 8 bases, and 11 bases stayed unmatched. CDR3 loop: CASRKGLAGGRGDEQFF. The CDR3 nucleotides are TGTGCCAGCAGAAAAGGACTAGCGGGAGGGCGGGGGGATGAGCAGTTCTTC.

At least ten counts were recorded for this clonotype. This chain joins TRBV7-2 and TRBJ1-1; D gene uncertain. The V end lost 1 base, the J end lost 0 bases, and 12 bases lay between the germline ends. Looked up from germline, CDR1 is SGHTA and CDR2 is FQGNSA. This CDR3 has 16 residues. The CDR3 DNA reads TGTGCCAGCAGCTTAGAAGGGCGGTTAATGAACACTGAAGCTTTCTTT. Translating gives CASSLEGRLMNTEAFF.

This clonotype was observed at least ten times. This rearrangement joins TRBV2 to TRBJ2-7, with 7 bases fitting TRBD1. V shed 7 bases, J shed 4 bases, and the junction held 10 bases outside the gene matches. There are 14 residues in the CDR3. CDR1 SNHLY and CDR2 FYNNEI come from the germline V gene. CDR3 sequence (DNA): TGTGCCAGCACTGGGACAGTGGGGTCATACGAGCAGTACTTC. This gives the protein CASTGTVGSYEQYF.

The gene calls are TRBV4-2 and TRBJ2-3; 8 positions match TRBD2. Germline trimming cut 0 bases from V and 4 bases from J; bases unmatched to any gene: 6. CDR3 length equals 16 residues. Germline-derived CDR1 and CDR2 are LGHNA and YNFKEQ. The CDR3 loop reads CASSQEAGGGADTQYF. The CDR3 DNA sequence: TGTGCCAGCAGCCAAGAGGCGGGGGGCGGGGCAGATACGCAGTATTTT.

The V gene is TRBV6-2 or TRBV6-3, the J gene TRBJ2-1, with a possible D match to TRBD2 (6 bases). This CDR3 region has 15 residues. V was trimmed by 6 bases and J by 0 bases, leaving 12 bases between them. Germline V gene data show CDR1 as MNHEY and CDR2 as SVGEGT. Here the CDR3 reads CASRASASSYNEQFF. The CDR3 region has the DNA TGTGCCAGCAGAGCTAGCGCCAGCTCCTACAATGAGCAGTTCTTC.

Only a few counts were recorded for this clonotype. The chain is built from TRBV6-1 and TRBJ2-1; D ambiguous. V lost 1 base and J lost 2, with 9 bases in between. The CDR3 is 15 amino acids. Looked up from germline, CDR1 is MNHNS and CDR2 is SASEGT. The CDR3 coding sequence is TGTGCCAGCAGTGAAGTCGGTGCGGCCTACAATGAGCAGTTCTTC. It encodes CASSEVGAAYNEQFF.

In its sample, this clonotype was seen many times. The chain is built from TRBV7-9 and TRBJ2-7; 7 bases fit TRBD2. The CDR3 is 14 amino acids. V gave up 7 bases and J gave up 4 bases; unmatched junction bases: 10. Germline CDR1 SEHNR, CDR2 FQNEAQ (reference sequence). The CDR3 DNA is TGTGCCAGCAACCCCACAGCCGGGAGGTACGAGCAGTACTTC. This gives the protein CASNPTAGRYEQYF.

In its sample, this clonotype was seen many times. This chain connects TRBV27 to TRBJ1-1; D call uncertain. CDR1 and CDR2 (germline): MNHEY, SMNVEV (reference sequence). The CDR3 has 15 residues. Trimming pared 7 bases from V and 0 bases from J, leaving 15 bases between. For the CDR3, the DNA is TGTGCCAGCAAACCTGCATACCGGGTGAACACTGAAGCTTTCTTT. Translation gives CASKPAYRVNTEAFF.

This clonotype occurred a few times. V gene TRBV5-1 combines with J gene TRBJ1-1; the D is unclear. The ends were cut back, 0 bases at V and 10 bases at J, with 10 bases in the middle. Germline V gene data show CDR1 as SGHRS and CDR2 as YFSETQ. The CDR3 totals 12 residues. CDR3 in amino acids: CASSLEGDPAFF. CDR3 bases: TGCGCCAGCAGCTTGGAGGGAGATCCAGCTTTCTTT.

This clonotype was counted only a few times. This chain joins TRBV4-1 and TRBJ2-2; D call uncertain. Germline assignment: CDR1 MGHRA and CDR2 YSYEKL. V was clipped by 5 bases and J by 0 bases, with 13 bases between them. The CDR3 sequence is 16 residues long. The CDR3 spells CASSGPSSSNTGELFF. CDR3 nucleotide sequence: TGCGCCAGCAGCGGGCCAAGTTCCTCGAACACCGGGGAGCTGTTTTTT.

This clonotype was counted at least ten times. V usage is TRBV12-3 or TRBV12-4 and J usage is TRBJ2-7; TRBD1 or TRBD2 may be the D gene (5 bases each). This CDR3 has 14 amino acids. V lost 6 bases to trimming and J lost 6 bases, with 18 bases between them. This chain's CDR3 is CASSLTPGTTEQYF. CDR3 DNA sequence: TGTGCCAGCAGCCTCACCCCGGGGACGACCGAGCAGTACTTC.

This clonotype was detected a few times. The rearrangement uses TRBV9 and TRBJ2-3; D ambiguous. Trimming cost V 5 bases and J 4 bases, with 8 bases left between them. Germline-derived CDR1 and CDR2 are SGDLS and YYNGEE. The CDR3 length is 12 residues. The CDR3 loop is CASSFSPDTQYF. CDR3 DNA: TGTGCCAGCAGTTTTAGTCCAGATACGCAGTATTTT.

The rearrangement links TRBV7-2 to TRBJ2-1; D is uncertain. The V and J ends lost 9 bases and 7 bases respectively, with 13 bases between them. Germline loops: CDR1 SGHTA, CDR2 FQGNSA. The CDR3 totals 12 residues. The chain's CDR3 is CASSILGNEQFF. The CDR3 bases are TGTGCCAGTAGTATACTGGGGAATGAGCAGTTCTTC.

This clonotype appeared many times. The chain carries TRBV7-3 and TRBJ2-2, with a possible D match to TRBD2 (6 bases). This CDR3 spans 14 amino acids. The V end was cut by 3 bases, the J end by 4 bases, with 9 bases between. CDR1 and CDR2 from the germline V gene are SGHTA and FQGTGA. The CDR3 sequence is CASSFSGGTGELFF. CDR3 sequence (DNA): TGTGCCAGCAGCTTTTCCGGGGGCACCGGGGAGCTGTTTTTT.